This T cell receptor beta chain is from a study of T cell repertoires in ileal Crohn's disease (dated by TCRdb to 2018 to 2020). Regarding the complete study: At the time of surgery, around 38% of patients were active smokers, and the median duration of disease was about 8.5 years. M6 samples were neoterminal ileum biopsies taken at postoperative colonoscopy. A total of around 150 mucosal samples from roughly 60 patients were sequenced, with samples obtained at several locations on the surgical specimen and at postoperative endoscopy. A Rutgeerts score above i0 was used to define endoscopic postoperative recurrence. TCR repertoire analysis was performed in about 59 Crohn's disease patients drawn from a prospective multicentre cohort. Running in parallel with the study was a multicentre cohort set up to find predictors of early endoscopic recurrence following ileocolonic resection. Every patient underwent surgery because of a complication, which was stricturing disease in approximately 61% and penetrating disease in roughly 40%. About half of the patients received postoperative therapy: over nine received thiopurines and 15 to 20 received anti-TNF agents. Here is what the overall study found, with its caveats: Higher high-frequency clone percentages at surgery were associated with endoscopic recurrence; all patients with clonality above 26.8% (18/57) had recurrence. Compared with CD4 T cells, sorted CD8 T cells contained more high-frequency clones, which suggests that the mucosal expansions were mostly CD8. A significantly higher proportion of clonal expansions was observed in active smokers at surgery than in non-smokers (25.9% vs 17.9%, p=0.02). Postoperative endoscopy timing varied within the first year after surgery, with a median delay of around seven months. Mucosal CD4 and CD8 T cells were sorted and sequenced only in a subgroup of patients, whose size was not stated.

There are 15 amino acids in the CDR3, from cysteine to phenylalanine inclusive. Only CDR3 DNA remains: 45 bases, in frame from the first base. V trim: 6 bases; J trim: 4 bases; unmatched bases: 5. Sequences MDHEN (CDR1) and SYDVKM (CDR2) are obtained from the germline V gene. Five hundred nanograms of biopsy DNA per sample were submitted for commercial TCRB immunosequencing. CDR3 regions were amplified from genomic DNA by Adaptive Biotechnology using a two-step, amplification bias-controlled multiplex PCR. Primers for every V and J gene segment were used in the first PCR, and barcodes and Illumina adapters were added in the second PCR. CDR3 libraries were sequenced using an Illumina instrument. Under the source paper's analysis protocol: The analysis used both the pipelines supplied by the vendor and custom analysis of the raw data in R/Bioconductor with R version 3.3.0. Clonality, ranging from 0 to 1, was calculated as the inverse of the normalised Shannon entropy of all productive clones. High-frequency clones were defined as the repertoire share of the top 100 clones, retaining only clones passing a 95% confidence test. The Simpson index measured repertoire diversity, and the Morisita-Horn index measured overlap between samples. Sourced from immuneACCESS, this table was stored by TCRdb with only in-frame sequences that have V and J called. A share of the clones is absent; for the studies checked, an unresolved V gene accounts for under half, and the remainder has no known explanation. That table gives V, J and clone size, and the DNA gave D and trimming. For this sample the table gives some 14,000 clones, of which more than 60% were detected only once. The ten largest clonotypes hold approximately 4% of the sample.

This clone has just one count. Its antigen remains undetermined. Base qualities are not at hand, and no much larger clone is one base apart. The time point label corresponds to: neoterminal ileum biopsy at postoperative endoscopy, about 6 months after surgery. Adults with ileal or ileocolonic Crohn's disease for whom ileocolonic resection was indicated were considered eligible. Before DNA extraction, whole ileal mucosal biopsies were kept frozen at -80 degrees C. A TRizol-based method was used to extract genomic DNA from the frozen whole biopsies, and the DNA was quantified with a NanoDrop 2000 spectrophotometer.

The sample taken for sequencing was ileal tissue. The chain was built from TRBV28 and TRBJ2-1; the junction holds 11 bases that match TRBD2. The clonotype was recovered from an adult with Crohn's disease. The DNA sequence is TGTGCCAGCAGCCCCGGGACTAGCGGATACAATGAGCAGTTCTTC. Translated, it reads CASSPGTSGYNEQFF.